The 20 T cell receptor beta chains below come from one sample, sequenced in a study of blood T cell repertoires in COVID-19. The repertoire was sequenced with immunoSEQ multiplex PCR; TCRdb's copy has only in-frame clones and lacks some. The sample consists of 90,000 to 130,000 clones, 72% of them appearing once. The sample was peripheral blood. Every receptor here comes from a woman aged 55 to 70 with acute or convalescent COVID-19.

This chain links TRBV10-1 with TRBJ1-5; D is undetermined. V lost 4 bases and J 5 bases, leaving 9 bases between the germline ends. The CDR3 extends over 13 amino acids. CDR1 is WNHNN, CDR2 SYGVQD, per germline (reference sequence). The CDR3 sequence: CASSAGVDQPQHF. The CDR3 DNA follows: TGCGCCAGCAGTGCCGGGGTTGATCAGCCCCAGCATTTT.

The J gene is TRBJ1-2, the V gene TRBV5-8, with TRBD1 identical over 8 bases. This CDR3 is built from 14 residues. The V gene end was trimmed by 4 bases and the J gene end by 4 bases; junction bases not matched to a gene: 6. The germline V gene has CDR1 SGHTS and CDR2 YDEGEE. CDR3 nucleotides: TGTGCCAGCAGCCCATGGACAGGGCGCTATGGCTACACCTTC. Amino acid sequence: CASSPWTGRYGYTF.

The rearrangement uses TRBV3-1 (or the pseudogene TRBV3-2) and TRBJ1-6, with 7 bases fitting TRBD1. This CDR3 region has 16 residues. The V segment lost 6 bases and the J segment 6 bases; nucleotides outside the gene matches: 11. Germline V gene data show CDR1 as LGHDT and CDR2 as YNNKEL (reference sequence). Here the CDR3 reads CASRLETGATNSPLHF. As DNA, the CDR3 is TGTGCCAGCAGACTAGAAACAGGGGCGACTAATTCACCCCTCCACTTT.

The rearrangement uses TRBV20-1 and TRBJ2-7; perhaps TRBD1 as D (5 bases). Trimming cost V 5 bases and J 2 bases, with 7 bases left between them. The CDR3 is made up of 11 amino acids. Germline assignment: CDR1 DFQATT and CDR2 SNEGSKA (reference sequence). CDR3 protein: CSAGRAYEQYF. CDR3 in DNA: TGCAGTGCTGGCAGGGCCTACGAGCAGTACTTC.

The chain employs TRBV4-1 and TRBJ2-7; D not certain. Trimming left V 3 bases short and J 4 bases short, with 10 bases between. The CDR3 length is 13 residues. Germline V gene lookup returns CDR1 MGHRA and CDR2 YSYEKL. The CDR3 here is CASSHSLRYEQYF. In DNA form, the CDR3 reads TGCGCCAGCAGCCATTCCTTGCGTTACGAGCAGTACTTC.

The chain couples TRBV6-9 to TRBJ2-5; TRBD2 agrees at 9 bases. The junction had 7 bases not matched to a gene; V was cut back by 2 bases and J by 3 bases. In germline, CDR1 is MNHGY, CDR2 SVAAGI. The CDR3 length is 16 residues. CDR3 loop: CASSYGASGTEETQYF. CDR3 in DNA: TGTGCCAGCAGTTATGGCGCTAGCGGGACAGAAGAGACCCAGTACTTC.

This clone was picked up a small number of times. V is TRBV7-2 and J is TRBJ1-2; 9 bases line up with TRBD1. CDR1 and CDR2 from the germline V gene are SGHTA and FQGNSA. This CDR3 has 17 amino acids. V was pared by 0 bases and J by 8 bases, with 13 bases of the junction left unmatched. The CDR3 DNA reads TGTGCCAGCAGCTTAGCCCCGGACAGGGGTTACTTCCAGGGCTACACCTTC. It is translated as CASSLAPDRGYFQGYTF.

CDR3 sequence: CASSEMYRMNTEAFF. CDR3 DNA: TGTGCCAGCAGTGAAATGTACAGGATGAACACTGAAGCTTTCTTT. The chain has TRBV6-1 and TRBJ1-1; weak D call: TRBD1 (5 bases). The V end lost 2 bases, the J end lost 0 bases, and 10 bases lay between the germline ends. CDR1 is MNHNS, CDR2 SASEGT, per germline. This CDR3 spans 15 amino acids.

This clone has just a few counts. V usage is TRBV30 and J usage is TRBJ2-1; D remains unclear. V was shortened by 0 bases and J by 9 bases, with 6 bases between the two germline ends. Germline V CDR1 and CDR2: GTSNPN, SVGIG (reference sequence). The CDR3 is made up of 11 amino acids. The CDR3, as DNA: TGTGCCTGGAGTGTACTTGTTGAGCAGTTCTTC. It encodes CAWSVLVEQFF.

The genes are TRBV12-3 or TRBV12-4 and TRBJ2-1, with TRBD2 matching over 7 bases. V shed 3 bases, J shed 4 bases, and the junction held 0 bases outside the gene matches. CDR3 length: 13 residues. CDR3 coding DNA: TGTGCCAGCAGTTTCGGGGGGTACAATGAGCAGTTCTTC. Its translation is CASSFGGYNEQFF.

The chain joins TRBV7-2 to TRBJ1-4, with TRBD1 identical over 7 bases. CDR1 and CDR2 from the germline V gene are SGHTA and FQGNSA. The CDR3 covers 15 residues. V lost 4 bases and J lost 4; bases outside the gene matches: 6. This chain's CDR3 is CASSSSGGYNEKLFF. The CDR3 bases are TGTGCCAGCAGCTCCTCAGGGGGATATAATGAAAAACTGTTTTTT.

The J gene is TRBJ1-2, the V gene TRBV3-1 (or the pseudogene TRBV3-2); 9 bases fit TRBD1. V trimming: 5 bases; J trimming: 8 bases; junction bases outside the gene matches: 6. Germline V CDR1 and CDR2: LGHDT, YNNKEL (reference sequence). The CDR3 has 13 residues. The CDR3 coding sequence is TGTGCCAGCAGCGCACGGACAGGGGTCGGCTACACCTTC. It specifies CASSARTGVGYTF.

The chain has TRBV6-2 or TRBV6-3 and TRBJ1-5; 7 bases map to TRBD1. V gave up 6 bases and J gave up 11 bases; unmatched junction bases: 10. This CDR3 comprises 13 residues. The germline V gene has CDR1 MNHEY and CDR2 SVGEGT. CDR3 bases: TGTGCCAGCAGCAGGGGGAGCGGGGGGTCCCAGCATTTT. Translating gives CASSRGSGGSQHF.

This rearrangement joins TRBV19 to TRBJ2-7; D possibly corresponds to TRBD1 (6 bases). Germline lookup yields CDR1 LNHDA and CDR2 SQIVND (reference sequence). V was pared by 5 bases and J by 3 bases, with 11 bases between. The CDR3 totals 13 residues. The CDR3 protein is CASSPGQNYEQYF. The DNA for the CDR3 is TGTGCCAGTAGTCCCGGACAGAACTACGAGCAGTACTTC.

The chain has TRBV5-1 and TRBJ1-2; the match to TRBD1 covers 9 bases. V dropped 2 bases and J dropped 8; count of bases not matched to a gene: 22. Looked up from germline, CDR1 is SGHRS and CDR2 is YFSETQ. This CDR3 spans 19 amino acids. CDR3 protein: CASSFSPLGSGQGSGGYTF. CDR3 coding DNA: TGCGCCAGCAGCTTTTCACCGCTCGGGTCGGGACAGGGCTCTGGAGGCTACACCTTC.

V is TRBV5-4 and J is TRBJ1-2; 9 bases fit TRBD1. After removal of 3 bases from V and 5 bases from J, the junction contained 11 bases not matched to a gene. The CDR3 runs to 16 residues. Germline-derived CDR1 and CDR2 are SGHNT and YYREEE (reference sequence). Here the CDR3 reads CASSSPTTGGYYGYTF. DNA of the CDR3: TGTGCCAGCAGCTCCCCAACCACAGGGGGCTATTATGGCTACACCTTC.

At least ten counts were recorded for this clone. The rearrangement uses TRBV29-1 and TRBJ2-1; D gene unclear. This CDR3 is built from 11 residues. The V end lost 5 bases, the J end lost 5 bases, and 7 bases lay between the germline ends. Germline V gene data show CDR1 as SQVTM and CDR2 as ANQGSEA. Here the CDR3 DNA reads TGCAGCGTTAGCATTAACAATGAGCAGTTCTTC. Translating gives CSVSINNEQFF.

The V gene is TRBV7-2, the J gene TRBJ2-1; perhaps TRBD2 as D (5 bases). V lost 5 bases, J lost 9 bases, and 20 bases lay in between. The germline CDR1 and CDR2 sequences are SGHTA and FQGNSA. CDR3 length equals 15 residues. DNA for the CDR3: TGTGCCAGCAGCCCCCAGTCCGGGGTGGATAGTGAGCAGTTCTTC. Residues: CASSPQSGVDSEQFF.

In this sample, this clone turned up a few times. CDR3 protein: CASSFMEQLSGNTIYF. DNA for the CDR3: TGTGCCAGCAGCTTTATGGAGCAGCTCTCTGGAAACACCATATATTTT. The chain joins TRBV7-9 to TRBJ1-3; D unresolved. The germline gives CDR1 SEHNR, CDR2 FQNEAQ (reference sequence). V was shortened by 3 bases and J by 0 bases, with 12 bases between the two germline ends. The CDR3 covers 16 residues.

This clone was seen at least ten times. The chain carries TRBV4-1 and TRBJ2-7; TRBD1 aligns across 11 bases. Germline trimming cut 4 bases from V and 3 bases from J; bases unmatched to any gene: 11. CDR3 length equals 17 residues. CDR1 and CDR2 from the germline V gene are MGHRA and YSYEKL. The CDR3 region is CASSRDDSGTGGYEQYF. The CDR3 DNA reads TGCGCCAGCAGCCGAGACGACTCCGGGACAGGGGGCTACGAGCAGTACTTC.